Here is one T cell receptor (beta chain) with its context. Germline V gene sequence: CDR1 MNHNS, CDR2 SASEGT. CDR3 length equals 13 residues. After removal of 5 bases from V and 8 bases from J, the junction contained 5 bases not matched to a gene. This record belongs to a study of blood T cell repertoires in COVID-19. Using immunoSEQ multiplex PCR, the repertoire was profiled, and TCRdb retains in-frame clones only, with some absent. This sample carries some 400,000 clones, roughly 89% of them seen once, and the ten largest clones take approximately 6.2%. The sequence came from a young man with active or convalescent COVID-19. Source material: peripheral blood. This rearrangement joins TRBV6-1 to TRBJ1-2; TRBD1 matches 10 bases. The DNA of the CDR3 is TGTGCCAGCAGTACAGGACAGGGGGAGGGCTACACCTTC. Translation gives CASSTGQGEGYTF.